This record looks at one T cell receptor (beta chain) sequence and its context. Its antigen is not known. The PCR was carried out with 60 Vbeta primers and 13 Jbeta primers. Libraries were prepared by immunoSEQ multiplex PCR; TCRdb keeps only in-frame clonotypes and omits some of them. In the table there are about 140,000 clones, about 75% of which are singletons. The CDR3 has 14 amino acids. The germline V and J ends were trimmed by 2 bases and 2 bases, with 10 bases remaining between them. Germline CDR1 SGHVS, CDR2 FNYEAQ. Nominal health characterized the donors when sampled, though unrecorded immune exposures were likely. The data derive from a study of cytomegalovirus exposure and HLA in healthy donors. Study summary: Most genotyped donors, 81% of about 430, had Caucasian-associated genetic ancestry. Findings of the study overall: In vitro checks showed that a few CMV-associated chains really do target CMV antigens. A later analysis showed that HLA-associated TCR beta chains had undergone more clonal expansion than equally common others.

What was sequenced was PBMCs. J is TRBJ2-7 and V is TRBV7-6; unclear D gene. The clonotype comes from a man between 18 and 35 years old in good health and CMV-seronegative. Written as DNA, the CDR3 is TGTGCCAGCAGCTTATTAGCTCCAACCTACGAGCAGTACTTC. This translates into CASSLLAPTYEQYF.